This T cell receptor (beta chain) emerged from a study of read filtering for tumor transcriptome and immune sequencing. Study in general: By R-ISS, stages I, II and III held 8, 16 and 7 patients. RNA-seq yielded only roughly 75 to 1,300 TCR reads, IR-seq about 3.5 to 11 million.

From roughly 0.4 ug of RNA, a library with molecular barcoded alpha/delta and beta/gamma adaptors was made. One entry per CDR3 protein, called by TCRdb with MiXCR from the reads. In the table there are around 140,000 distinct CDR3 sequences, roughly an eighth of which are singletons. This clonotype was picked up many times. V was pared by 5 bases and J by 1 base, with 8 bases between. The CDR3 has 13 residues. Germline lookup yields CDR1 MNHEY and CDR2 SVGAGI. The material sequenced was a population of CD138-negative cells sorted from bone marrow. The chain is built from TRBV6-5 and TRBJ1-1, with D possibly TRBD1 on 5 matching bases. The origin of this receptor is a donor at least 40 years old with multiple myeloma. CDR3 loop: CASSQTGNTEAFF. CDR3 nucleotide sequence: TGTGCCAGCAGTCAAACAGGGAACACTGAAGCTTTCTTT.